The 21 T cell receptor beta chains listed next were all sequenced from one sample in a study of response to subunit inactivated influenza vaccine (dated by TCRdb to between 2017 and 2018). Preparation of the library involved RT-PCR. The sequencer listed for this sample is Illumina HiSeq 2500. The public reads were reanalyzed by TCRdb: fastp trimming at Q25, MiXCR alignment, in-frame beta chains only. Every entry covers one CDR3 protein and lists the most common genes and DNA from its rows. In all, the sample holds roughly 670,000 distinct CDR3 sequences, and around 15% of those were seen once. The top ten clonotypes cover roughly 7.2% of the sample. The specimen comprised PBMCs from blood, sampled 14 to 15 days before vaccination. All receptors derive from a middle-aged man who received an inactivated influenza vaccine. Donor details come from another sample of the same person, matched by shared clones.

The rearrangement joins TRBV11-2 to TRBJ1-2; D might be TRBD1 (5 bases). The CDR3 contains 13 residues. V lost 6 bases and J 4 bases, leaving 12 bases between the germline ends. The germline V gene has CDR1 SGHAT and CDR2 FQNNGV. The CDR3 spells CASSPDSFYGYTF. CDR3 nucleotide sequence: TGTGCCAGCAGTCCCGACAGCTTCTATGGCTACACCTTC.

This clonotype was detected a few times. The chain couples TRBV6-2 or TRBV6-3 to TRBJ2-7; the D is unclear. Trimming took 3 bases from V and 0 from J, leaving 9 bases between them. CDR1 and CDR2 (germline): MNHEY, SVGEGT. This CDR3 region has 14 residues. The CDR3 nucleotides are TGTGCCAGCAGTTATTACACCTCCTCCTACGAGCAGTACTTC. Its protein is CASSYYTSSYEQYF.

The genes are TRBV6-6 and TRBJ2-7; D remains unclear. Between the trimmed V and J ends, which lost 5 bases and 5 bases, there was a span of 13 bases. CDR1 and CDR2 (germline): MNHNY, SVGAGI (reference sequence). The CDR3 spans 13 residues. CDR3 bases: TGTGCCAGCAGTCAATTGATTGACAACGAGCAGTACTTC. It translates to CASSQLIDNEQYF.

CDR3 nucleotide sequence: TGTGCCATCAGTGAGTCGACCGCGATCCCCCTCCACTTT. It translates to CAISESTAIPLHF. This chain links TRBV10-3 with TRBJ1-6; D is uncertain. Germline CDR1 and CDR2: ENHRY and SYGVKD. This CDR3 comprises 13 residues. V was pared by 0 bases and J by 13 bases, with 10 bases between.

V usage is TRBV3-1 and J usage is TRBJ1-3; 9 bases match TRBD1. The germline V gene encodes CDR1 LGHDT and CDR2 YNNKEL (reference sequence). This CDR3 spans 17 amino acids. V shed 4 bases, J shed 1 base, and the junction held 8 bases outside the gene matches. The CDR3 sequence is CASSPGQGHVSGNTIYF. The CDR3 bases are TGTGCCAGCAGCCCGGGACAGGGCCATGTTTCTGGAAACACCATATATTTT.

This clonotype was counted between two and nine times. CDR3 residues: CASSKTGGAAYEQYF. The CDR3 DNA follows: TGTGCCAGCAGCAAAACAGGGGGCGCGGCCTACGAGCAGTACTTC. V is TRBV27 and J is TRBJ2-7; TRBD1 matches 9 bases. The V gene end was trimmed by 6 bases and the J gene end by 2 bases; junction bases not matched to a gene: 8. CDR3 length: 15 residues. Per germline, CDR1 MNHEY and CDR2 SMNVEV (reference sequence).

This clonotype was counted ten times or more. This chain links TRBV7-9 with TRBJ2-5; 10 nucleotides align to TRBD2. The CDR3 runs 17 residues. CDR1 is SEHNR, CDR2 FQNEAQ, per germline (reference sequence). V shed 5 bases and J 2 bases; nucleotides not matched to a gene: 11. The CDR3 nucleotides read TGTGCCAGCAGCCCCCTAGCGGGAGCGGCTGGGCAAGAGACCCAGTACTTC. It is translated as CASSPLAGAAGQETQYF.

This clonotype came up a few times. This chain connects TRBV28 to TRBJ2-5; TRBD1 might be the D (5 bases). Trimming removed 3 bases from V and 0 bases from J, with 8 bases in between. CDR1 and CDR2 (germline): MDHEN, SYDVKM. The CDR3 has 14 amino acids. The CDR3, as DNA: TGTGCCAGCAGTTTTTGGACAAACCAAGAGACCCAGTACTTC. Encoded protein: CASSFWTNQETQYF.

This clonotype was picked up many times. The genes are TRBV4-3 and TRBJ1-1; D is unresolved. The CDR3 is 14 amino acids. Germline lookup yields CDR1 LGHNA and CDR2 YSLEER. Trimming shortened V by 0 bases and J by 4 bases, and 9 bases separated the two germline ends. CDR3 amino acids: CASSQDPGATEAFF. CDR3 DNA: TGCGCCAGCAGCCAAGATCCGGGAGCCACTGAAGCTTTCTTT.

This clonotype came up a few times. The gene calls are TRBV16 and TRBJ1-6; D unresolved. V was cut by 3 bases and J by 5 bases, with 14 bases left in between. Germline V gives CDR1 KGHSY, CDR2 FQNENV. This CDR3 has 16 residues. CDR3 coding DNA: TGTGCCAGCAGCCAGGGAAAAGGGAACAATAATTCACCCCTCCACTTT. It codes for CASSQGKGNNNSPLHF.

This clonotype was recorded at least ten times. The CDR3, as DNA: TGCAGTGCTGCGGGGGTATTCGATCAGCCCCAGCATTTT. It encodes CSAAGVFDQPQHF. The chain combines TRBV20-1 with TRBJ1-5, with D possibly TRBD1 on 5 matching bases. The germline V gene encodes CDR1 DFQATT and CDR2 SNEGSKA (reference sequence). V was clipped by 5 bases and J by 5 bases, with 13 bases between them. The CDR3 runs 13 residues.

This chain connects TRBV7-8 to TRBJ1-1, with D tentatively TRBD1 (6 bases). This CDR3 is built from 16 residues. Trimming removed 1 base from V and 1 base from J, with 13 bases in between. CDR1 is SGHVS, CDR2 FQNEAQ, per germline. The CDR3 DNA sequence: TGTGCCAGCAGCTTAGTGGGGGGCGTGTCGAACACTGAAGCTTTCTTT. Protein sequence: CASSLVGGVSNTEAFF.

This clonotype was counted a few times. The CDR3: CASSHTRPSGDISMADTQYF. The CDR3 DNA reads TGTGCCAGCAGCCACACACGCCCATCGGGGGACATTTCAATGGCAGATACGCAGTATTTT. The gene calls are TRBV11-2 and TRBJ2-3; perhaps D is TRBD1 or TRBD2 (6 bases each). Trimming took 5 bases from V and 4 from J, leaving 31 bases between them. The CDR3 covers 20 residues. Germline V CDR1 and CDR2: SGHAT, FQNNGV.

V is TRBV10-3 and J is TRBJ1-2; 8 bases fit TRBD1. In germline, CDR1 is ENHRY, CDR2 SYGVKD. This CDR3 contains 14 residues. Germline trimming cut 4 bases from V and 7 bases from J; bases unmatched to any gene: 8. The CDR3 region is CAISGATGEAGYTF. The CDR3 DNA is TGTGCCATCAGTGGGGCGACAGGGGAGGCTGGCTACACCTTC.

The rearrangement joins TRBV29-1 to TRBJ2-3; D is unclear. Germline V gene sequence: CDR1 SQVTM, CDR2 ANQGSEA. The CDR3 has 12 residues. Trimming removed 4 bases at V and 1 base at J, with 6 bases between. The CDR3 DNA reads as TGCAGCGTTGCCAGCGGCACAGATACGCAGTATTTT. Translated, it gives CSVASGTDTQYF.

The chain has TRBV6-2 or TRBV6-3 and TRBJ2-5, with 7 bases matching TRBD2. This CDR3 comprises 16 residues. Per the germline V gene, CDR1 is MNHEY and CDR2 is SVGEGT. V was clipped by 1 base and J by 3 bases; unmatched bases: 8. CDR3 nucleotide sequence: TGTGCCAGCAGTTACTTCCCCGGGGGGAGCGAAGAGACCCAGTACTTC. Translation gives CASSYFPGGSEETQYF.

The chain combines TRBV3-1 with TRBJ2-7, with 13 nucleotides matching TRBD2. With V trimmed by 1 base and J by 6 bases, 6 bases remained unmatched. Germline CDR1 reads LGHDT; CDR2 reads YNNKEL (reference sequence). The CDR3 runs 16 residues. The CDR3 DNA is TGTGCCAGCAGCCAAGCACTAGCGGGAGGGCCGGGCGAGCAGTACTTC. It specifies CASSQALAGGPGEQYF.

The chain uses TRBV5-1 and TRBJ2-7; 10 bases match TRBD1. The length of the CDR3 is 15 residues. The germline gives CDR1 SGHRS, CDR2 YFSETQ. Germline trimming cut 4 bases from V and 3 bases from J; bases unmatched to any gene: 7. The CDR3 sequence: CASSQGQGTFYEQYF. The CDR3 region has the DNA TGCGCCAGCAGCCAGGGACAGGGGACGTTCTACGAGCAGTACTTC.

CDR3: CASSLPDTSYEQYF. The CDR3 nucleotides are TGTGCCAGCAGCTTGCCTGACACCTCCTACGAGCAGTACTTC. V is TRBV7-2 and J is TRBJ2-7; unclear D gene. In germline, CDR1 is SGHTA, CDR2 FQGNSA. Trimming pared 3 bases from V and 0 bases from J, leaving 9 bases between. The length of the CDR3 is 14 residues.

This clonotype was recorded a few times. V is TRBV13 and J is TRBJ1-6; no clear D. Trimming removed 8 bases from V and 0 bases from J, with 14 bases in between. The CDR3 loop spans 16 amino acids. Germline V gene data show CDR1 as PRHDT and CDR2 as FYEKMQ (reference sequence). This CDR3 reads CASRIGVSSYNSPLHF. CDR3 nucleotides: TGTGCCAGCCGCATTGGGGTGAGCTCCTATAATTCACCCCTCCACTTT.

This clonotype was seen at least ten times. This chain uses TRBV12-3 or TRBV12-4 with TRBJ2-5, with D possibly being TRBD1 (6 bases). Trimming removed 5 bases at V and 2 bases at J, with 12 bases between. The CDR3 has 14 amino acids. The CDR3 loop reads CASSLGQSQETQYF. CDR3 coding DNA: TGTGCCAGCAGTCTCGGACAGTCACAAGAGACCCAGTACTTC.